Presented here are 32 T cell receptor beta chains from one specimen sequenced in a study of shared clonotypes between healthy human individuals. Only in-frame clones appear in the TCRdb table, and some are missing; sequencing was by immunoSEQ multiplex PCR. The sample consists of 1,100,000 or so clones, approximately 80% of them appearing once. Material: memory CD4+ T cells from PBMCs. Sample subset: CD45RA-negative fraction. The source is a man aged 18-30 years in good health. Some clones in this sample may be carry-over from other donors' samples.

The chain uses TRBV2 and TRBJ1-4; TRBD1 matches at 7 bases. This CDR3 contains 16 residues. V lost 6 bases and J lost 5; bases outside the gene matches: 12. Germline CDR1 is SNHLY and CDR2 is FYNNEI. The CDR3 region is CASRRPRGGSNEKLFF. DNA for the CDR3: TGTGCCAGCAGGCGGCCCAGGGGGGGGAGCAATGAAAAACTGTTTTTT. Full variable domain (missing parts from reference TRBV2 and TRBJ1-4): EPEVTQTPSHQVTQMGQEVILRCVPISNHLYFYWYRQILGQKVEFLVSFYNNEISEKSEIFDDQFSVERPDGSNFTLKIRSTKLEDSAMYFCASRRPRGGSNEKLFFGSGTQLSVL.

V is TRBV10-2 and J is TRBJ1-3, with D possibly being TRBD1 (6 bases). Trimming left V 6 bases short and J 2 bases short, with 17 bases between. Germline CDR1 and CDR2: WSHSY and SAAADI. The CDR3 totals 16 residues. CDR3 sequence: CASSERDIGTGNTIYF. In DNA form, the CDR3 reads TGCGCCAGCAGCGAACGGGACATAGGAACTGGAAACACCATATATTTT.

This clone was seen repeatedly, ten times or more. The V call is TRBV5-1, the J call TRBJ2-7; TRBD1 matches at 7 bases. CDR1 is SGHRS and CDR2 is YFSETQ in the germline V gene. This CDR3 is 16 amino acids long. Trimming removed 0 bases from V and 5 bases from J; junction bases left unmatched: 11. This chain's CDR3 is CASSLGLVRQGDEQYF. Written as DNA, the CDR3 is TGCGCCAGCAGCTTGGGATTAGTTCGACAGGGCGACGAGCAGTACTTC.

CDR3 sequence: CSVEGTSGNTGELFF. CDR3 DNA sequence: TGCAGCGTTGAAGGGACTAGCGGGAACACCGGGGAGCTGTTTTTT. The chain employs TRBV29-1 and TRBJ2-2, with 10 bases lining up with TRBD2. After removal of 1 base from V and 1 base from J, the junction contained 0 bases not matched to a gene. This CDR3 is built from 15 residues. Germline V gene sequence: CDR1 SQVTM, CDR2 ANQGSEA.

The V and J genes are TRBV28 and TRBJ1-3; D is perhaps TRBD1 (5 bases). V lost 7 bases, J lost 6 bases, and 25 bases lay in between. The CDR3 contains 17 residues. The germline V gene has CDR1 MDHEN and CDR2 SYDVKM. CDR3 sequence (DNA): TGTGCCAGCACCACCCCGTTTTTGGGGCAGGGTAAAAACACCATATATTTT. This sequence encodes CASTTPFLGQGKNTIYF.

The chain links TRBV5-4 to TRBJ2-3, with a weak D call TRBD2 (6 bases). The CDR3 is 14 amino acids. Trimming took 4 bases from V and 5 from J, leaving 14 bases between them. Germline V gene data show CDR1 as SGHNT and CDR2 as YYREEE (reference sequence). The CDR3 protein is CASSPEGRGDTQYF. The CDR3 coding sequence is TGTGCCAGCAGCCCGGAGGGCCGAGGAGATACGCAGTATTTT.

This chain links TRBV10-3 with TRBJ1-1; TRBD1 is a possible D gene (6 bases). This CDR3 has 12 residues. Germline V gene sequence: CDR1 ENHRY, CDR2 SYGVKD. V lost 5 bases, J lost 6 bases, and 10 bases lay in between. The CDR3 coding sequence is TGTGCCATCAGTACAGGGAGGTCTGAAGCTTTCTTT. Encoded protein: CAISTGRSEAFF.

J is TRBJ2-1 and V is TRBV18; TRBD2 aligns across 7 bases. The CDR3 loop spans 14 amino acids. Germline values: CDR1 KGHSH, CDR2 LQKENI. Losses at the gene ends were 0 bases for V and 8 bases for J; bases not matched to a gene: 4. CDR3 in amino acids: CASSPPLLAHEQFF. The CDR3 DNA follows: TGTGCCAGCTCACCACCGCTACTAGCGCATGAGCAGTTCTTC.

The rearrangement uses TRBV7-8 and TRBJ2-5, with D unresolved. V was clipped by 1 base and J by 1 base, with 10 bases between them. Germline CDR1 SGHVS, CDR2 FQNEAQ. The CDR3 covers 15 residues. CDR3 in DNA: TGTGCCAGCAGCTTAGGGCGTCCACCCCAAGAGACCCAGTACTTC. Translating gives CASSLGRPPQETQYF.

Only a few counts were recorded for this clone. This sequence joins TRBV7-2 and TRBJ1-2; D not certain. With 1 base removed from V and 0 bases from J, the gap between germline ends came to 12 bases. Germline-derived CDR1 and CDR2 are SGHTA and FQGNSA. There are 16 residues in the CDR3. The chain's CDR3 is CASSLEGVTANYGYTF. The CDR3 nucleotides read TGTGCCAGCAGCTTAGAGGGCGTCACCGCTAACTATGGCTACACCTTC.

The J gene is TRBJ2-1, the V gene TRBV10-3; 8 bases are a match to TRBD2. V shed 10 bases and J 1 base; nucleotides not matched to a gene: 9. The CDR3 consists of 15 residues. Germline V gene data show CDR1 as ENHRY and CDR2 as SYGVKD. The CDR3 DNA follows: TGTGCCACCCAGGGAGCGGGAGTGTCCTACAATGAGCAGTTCTTC. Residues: CATQGAGVSYNEQFF.

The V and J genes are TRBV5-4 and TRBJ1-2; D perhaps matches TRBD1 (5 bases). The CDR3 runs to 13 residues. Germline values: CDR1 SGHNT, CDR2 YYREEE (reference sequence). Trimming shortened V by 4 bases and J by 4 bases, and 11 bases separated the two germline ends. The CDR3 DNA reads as TGTGCCAGCAGCCGTACAGGATTCTATGGCTACACCTTC. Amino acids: CASSRTGFYGYTF.

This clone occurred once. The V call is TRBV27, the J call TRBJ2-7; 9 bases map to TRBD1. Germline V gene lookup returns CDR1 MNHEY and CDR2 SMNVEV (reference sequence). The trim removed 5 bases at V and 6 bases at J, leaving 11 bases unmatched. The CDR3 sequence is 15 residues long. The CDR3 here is CASSPNRGREFEQYF. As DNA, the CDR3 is TGTGCCAGCAGTCCCAACAGGGGGCGGGAATTCGAGCAGTACTTC.

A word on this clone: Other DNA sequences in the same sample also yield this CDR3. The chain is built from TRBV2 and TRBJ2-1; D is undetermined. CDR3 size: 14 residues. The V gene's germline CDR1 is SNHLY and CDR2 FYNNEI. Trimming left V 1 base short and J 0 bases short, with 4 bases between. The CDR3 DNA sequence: TGTGCCAGCAGTGAAGAGAGCTCCTACAATGAGCAGTTCTTC. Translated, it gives CASSEESSYNEQFF.

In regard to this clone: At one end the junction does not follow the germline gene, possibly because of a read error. CDR3: CASSLGLEEFF. The DNA of the CDR3 is TGTGCCAGCAGTCTGGGACTTGAGGAGTTCTTC. The chain couples TRBV28 to TRBJ2-1, with a tentative D call TRBD2 (6 bases). CDR3 length equals 11 residues. Per the germline V gene, CDR1 is MDHEN and CDR2 is SYDVKM.

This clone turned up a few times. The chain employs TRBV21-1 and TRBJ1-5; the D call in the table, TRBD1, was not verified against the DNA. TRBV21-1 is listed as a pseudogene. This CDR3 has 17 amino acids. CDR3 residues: CASSTPTGGRSNQPQHF. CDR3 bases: TGTGCCAGCAGCACACCTACAGGGGGTCGGAGCAATCAGCCCCAGCATTTT.

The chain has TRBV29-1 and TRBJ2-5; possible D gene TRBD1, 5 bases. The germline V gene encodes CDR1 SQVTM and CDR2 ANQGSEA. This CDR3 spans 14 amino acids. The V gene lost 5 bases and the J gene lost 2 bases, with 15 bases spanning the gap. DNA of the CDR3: TGCAGCGTTTTCCGTGGACACATGCAAGAGACCCAGTACTTC. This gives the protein CSVFRGHMQETQYF.

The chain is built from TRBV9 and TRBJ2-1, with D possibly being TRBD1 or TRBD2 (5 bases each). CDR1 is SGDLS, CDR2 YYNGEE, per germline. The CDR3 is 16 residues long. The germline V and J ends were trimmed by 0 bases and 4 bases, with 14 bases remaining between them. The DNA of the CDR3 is TGTGCCAGCAGCGTAGGCGTGGGGGATTCATACAATGAGCAGTTCTTC. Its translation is CASSVGVGDSYNEQFF.

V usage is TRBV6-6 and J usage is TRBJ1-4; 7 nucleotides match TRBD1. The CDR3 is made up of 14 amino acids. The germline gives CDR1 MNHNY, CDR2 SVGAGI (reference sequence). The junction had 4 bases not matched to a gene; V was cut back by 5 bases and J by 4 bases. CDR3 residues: CASSPGGINEKLFF. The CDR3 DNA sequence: TGTGCCAGCAGTCCAGGGGGAATTAATGAAAAACTGTTTTTT.

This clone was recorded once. CDR3 region: CASSEAPGTGVEIPTNEKLFF. The CDR3 bases are TGTGCCAGCAGTGAAGCACCAGGAACAGGGGTCGAAATCCCAACTAATGAAAAACTGTTTTTT. The chain has TRBV2 and TRBJ1-4, with TRBD1 matching 7 bases. With 0 bases clipped from V and 0 bases from J, the junction kept 16 bases outside the gene matches. CDR3 length equals 21 residues. Germline V CDR1 and CDR2: SNHLY, FYNNEI.

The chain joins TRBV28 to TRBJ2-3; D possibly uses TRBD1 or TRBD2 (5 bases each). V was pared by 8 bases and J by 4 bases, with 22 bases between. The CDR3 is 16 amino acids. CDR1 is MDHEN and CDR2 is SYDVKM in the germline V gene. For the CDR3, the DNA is TGTGCCAGCTCCTTCAACGGGGCCGGACCCCCAGATACGCAGTATTTT. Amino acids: CASSFNGAGPPDTQYF.

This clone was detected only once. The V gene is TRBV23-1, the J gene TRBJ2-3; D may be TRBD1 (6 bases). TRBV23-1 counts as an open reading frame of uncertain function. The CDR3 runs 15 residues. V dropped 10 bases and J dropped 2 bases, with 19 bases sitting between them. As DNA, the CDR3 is TGCGCCATATGGGGGCAGGGGTCAACCACAGATACGCAGTATTTT. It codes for CAIWGQGSTTDTQYF.

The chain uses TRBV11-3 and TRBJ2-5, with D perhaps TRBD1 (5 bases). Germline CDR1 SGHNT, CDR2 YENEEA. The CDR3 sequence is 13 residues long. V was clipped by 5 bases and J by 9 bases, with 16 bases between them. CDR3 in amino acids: CASSPGHRASQYF. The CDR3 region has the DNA TGTGCCAGCAGCCCCGGACACCGGGCGTCCCAGTACTTC.

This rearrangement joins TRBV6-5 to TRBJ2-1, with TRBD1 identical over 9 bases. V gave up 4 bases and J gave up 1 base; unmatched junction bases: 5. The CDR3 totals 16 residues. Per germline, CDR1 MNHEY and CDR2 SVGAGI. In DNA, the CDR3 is TGTGCCAGCAGTTCCCCAGGGACAGGGTCCTACAATGAGCAGTTCTTC. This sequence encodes CASSSPGTGSYNEQFF.

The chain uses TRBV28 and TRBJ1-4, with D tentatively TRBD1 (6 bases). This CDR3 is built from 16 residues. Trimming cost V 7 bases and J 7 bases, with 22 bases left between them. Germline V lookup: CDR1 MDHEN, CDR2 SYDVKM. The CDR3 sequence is CASTRGRGGRIEKLFF. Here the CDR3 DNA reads TGTGCCAGCACCCGAGGCCGAGGGGGGCGTATTGAAAAACTGTTTTTT.

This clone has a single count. As DNA, the CDR3 is TGCAGCGTTGAAACTGTGGCCAAAAACATTCAGTACTTC. Protein sequence: CSVETVAKNIQYF. This chain joins TRBV29-1 and TRBJ2-4; D not resolved. The V end was cut by 2 bases, the J end by 1 base, with 6 bases between. Germline-derived CDR1 and CDR2 are SQVTM and ANQGSEA. CDR3 size: 13 residues.

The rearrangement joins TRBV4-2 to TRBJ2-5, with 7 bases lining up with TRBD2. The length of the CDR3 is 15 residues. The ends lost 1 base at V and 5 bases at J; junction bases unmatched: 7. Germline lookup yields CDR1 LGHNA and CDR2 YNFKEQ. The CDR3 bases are TGTGCCAGCAGCCAAGGGGGGAGGGTGTTTGAGACCCAGTACTTC. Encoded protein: CASSQGGRVFETQYF.

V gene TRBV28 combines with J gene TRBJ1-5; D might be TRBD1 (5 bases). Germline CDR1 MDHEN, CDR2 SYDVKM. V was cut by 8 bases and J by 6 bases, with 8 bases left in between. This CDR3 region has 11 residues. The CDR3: CASSGSQPQHF. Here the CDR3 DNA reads TGTGCCAGCTCAGGGAGTCAGCCCCAGCATTTT.

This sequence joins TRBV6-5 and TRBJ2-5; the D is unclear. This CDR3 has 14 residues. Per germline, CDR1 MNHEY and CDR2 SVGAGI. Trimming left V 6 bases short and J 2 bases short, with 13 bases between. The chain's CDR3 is CASRPHSFQETQYF. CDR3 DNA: TGTGCCAGCAGGCCACACAGTTTTCAAGAGACCCAGTACTTC.

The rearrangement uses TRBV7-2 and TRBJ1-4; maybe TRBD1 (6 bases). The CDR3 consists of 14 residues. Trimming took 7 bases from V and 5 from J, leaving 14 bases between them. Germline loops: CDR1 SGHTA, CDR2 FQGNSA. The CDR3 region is CASKDQGTNEKLFF. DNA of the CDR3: TGTGCCAGCAAAGACCAGGGGACGAATGAAAAACTGTTTTTT. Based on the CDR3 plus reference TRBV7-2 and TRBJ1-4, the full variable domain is GAGVSQSPSNKVTEKGKDVELRCDPISGHTALYWYRQSLGQGLEFLIYFQGNSAPDKSGLPSDRFSAERTGGSVSTLTIQRTQQEDSAVYLCASKDQGTNEKLFFGSGTQLSVL.

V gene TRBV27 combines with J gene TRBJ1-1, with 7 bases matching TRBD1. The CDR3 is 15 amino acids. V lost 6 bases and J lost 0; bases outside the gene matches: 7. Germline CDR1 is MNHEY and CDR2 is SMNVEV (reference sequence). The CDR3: CASSLRTGMNTEAFF. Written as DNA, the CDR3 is TGTGCCAGCAGCCTTCGGACAGGCATGAACACTGAAGCTTTCTTT.

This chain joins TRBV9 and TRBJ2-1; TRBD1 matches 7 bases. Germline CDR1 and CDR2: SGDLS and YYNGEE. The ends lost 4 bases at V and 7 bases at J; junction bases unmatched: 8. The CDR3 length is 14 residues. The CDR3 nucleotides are TGTGCCAGCAGCACCGGACAGGAAAAGAATGAGCAGTTCTTC. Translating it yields CASSTGQEKNEQFF.